This TCR beta chain comes out of a study of beta chain features in type 1 diabetes. This clone has more than one count but fewer than ten. As yet, its antigen is unknown. CDR3 size: 17 residues. V shed 3 bases, J shed 0 bases, and the junction held 8 bases outside the gene matches. CDR1 and CDR2 (germline): SGHRS, YFSETQ. Expressed TCRB transcripts got sequenced, as all isolated RNA was reverse transcribed. Profiled with immunoSEQ multiplex PCR; TCRdb holds only in-frame clones, not every one. Of more than 250,000 clones listed, around 22% are singletons. Whole-study findings and limits: Patients showed naive, central memory and Treg TCRB repertoires that appeared more similar than those of healthy donors. Type 1 diabetes patients showed a moderate but significant shortening of TCRB CDR3s in all four CD4+ subsets.

This sequence joins TRBV5-1 and TRBJ2-7; 11 nucleotides match TRBD2. The receptor was isolated from a woman aged 25 to 39 with type 1 diabetes. The sequenced sample consisted of naive CD4+ T cells from blood. CDR3 amino acids: CASSSLAGGPVSYEQYF. The CDR3 DNA reads as TGCGCCAGCAGCTCCCTAGCGGGAGGCCCTGTCTCCTACGAGCAGTACTTC.